The 8 T cell receptor beta chains presented below share a single source sample, sequenced in a study of CD8 T cells in Susac syndrome. cDNA came from approximately 0.5 to 1 ug RNA primed by random hexamers. TCRdb ran MiXCR on the immunoSEQ multiplex PCR reads and lists one entry per CDR3 protein. The sample has about 110,000 distinct CDR3 sequences, 90% to 98% seen once. Specimen: CD4+ T cells from PBMCs. The receptors come from a human donor in good health.

This clonotype has just one count. The rearrangement links TRBV29-1 to TRBJ1-2; D not certain. The CDR3 loop spans 13 amino acids. Germline-derived CDR1 and CDR2 are SQVTM and ANQGSEA. Trimming removed 7 bases at V and 0 bases at J, with 12 bases between. The CDR3 DNA sequence: TGCAGCGCTTACGACAAGACTAACTATGGCTACACCTTC. It codes for CSAYDKTNYGYTF. Together with reference TRBV29-1 and TRBJ1-2, the CDR3 gives the full variable domain: SAVISQKPSRDICQRGTSLTIQCQVDSQVTMMFWYRQQPGQSLTLIATANQGSEATYESGFVIDKFPISRPNLTFSTLTVSNMSPEDSSIYLCSAYDKTNYGYTFGSGTRLTVV.

The chain couples TRBV29-1 to TRBJ1-5; TRBD1 is a possible D gene (5 bases). This CDR3 region has 15 residues. Germline lookup yields CDR1 SQVTM and CDR2 ANQGSEA. Trimming left V 3 bases short and J 1 base short, with 13 bases between. This chain's CDR3 is CSVDTGGGSNQPQHF. CDR3 bases: TGCAGCGTTGATACCGGGGGAGGGAGCAATCAGCCCCAGCATTTT.

The V and J genes are TRBV29-1 and TRBJ2-5; either TRBD1 or TRBD2 may fit D (5 bases each). This CDR3 comprises 15 residues. The V end lost 5 bases, the J end lost 2 bases, and 18 bases lay between the germline ends. Germline-derived CDR1 and CDR2 are SQVTM and ANQGSEA. The DNA for the CDR3 is TGCAGCGTTCCGGGGTGGGGGTTCGGGCAAGAGACCCAGTACTTC. Translation: CSVPGWGFGQETQYF. Looking up the rest from reference TRBV29-1 and TRBJ2-5 gives the full variable domain: SAVISQKPSRDICQRGTSLTIQCQVDSQVTMMFWYRQQPGQSLTLIATANQGSEATYESGFVIDKFPISRPNLTFSTLTVSNMSPEDSSIYLCSVPGWGFGQETQYFGPGTRLLVL.

The rearrangement joins TRBV20-1 to TRBJ2-2; 8 bases fit TRBD2. The CDR3 length is 15 residues. Trimming took 3 bases from V and 1 from J; bases not matched to a gene: 4. The germline V gene encodes CDR1 DFQATT and CDR2 SNEGSKA (reference sequence). CDR3: CSARDSGVNTGELFF. As DNA, the CDR3 is TGCAGTGCTAGGGATAGCGGGGTGAACACCGGGGAGCTGTTTTTT.

This chain joins TRBV18 and TRBJ2-7; perhaps TRBD1 as D (6 bases). V was trimmed by 5 bases and J by 5 bases, leaving 13 bases between them. CDR3 length equals 13 residues. The V gene's germline CDR1 is KGHSH and CDR2 LQKENI. The CDR3 region has the DNA TGTGCCAGCTCAAGGACAGAGTTGAACGAGCAGTACTTC. Protein product: CASSRTELNEQYF.

The CDR3 here is CSGTGTSSYEQYF. DNA of the CDR3: TGCAGCGGAACCGGGACTAGTTCCTACGAGCAGTACTTC. This chain uses TRBV29-1 with TRBJ2-7, with 8 positions matching TRBD2. The CDR3 is made up of 13 amino acids. Unmatched junction bases numbered 6, after V lost 7 bases and J lost 1 base. Germline CDR1 is SQVTM and CDR2 is ANQGSEA.

The V and J genes are TRBV19 and TRBJ2-2; 7 bases agree with TRBD1. Germline CDR1 and CDR2: LNHDA and SQIVND (reference sequence). This CDR3 contains 14 residues. V lost 5 bases to trimming and J lost 6 bases; unmatched junction nucleotides: 6. The CDR3 DNA reads as TGTGCCAGTAGTCGACAGGGTCTGGCCGGGGAGCTGTTTTTT. Protein product: CASSRQGLAGELFF.

The rearrangement joins TRBV4-2 to TRBJ2-7; a possible D gene is TRBD2 (5 bases). Germline values: CDR1 LGHNA, CDR2 YNFKEQ. The CDR3 consists of 15 residues. V was pared by 0 bases and J by 9 bases, with 18 bases between. The CDR3: CASSQDLWQPGGQYF. The CDR3 DNA reads TGTGCCAGCAGCCAAGATCTTTGGCAGCCTGGAGGGCAGTACTTC.